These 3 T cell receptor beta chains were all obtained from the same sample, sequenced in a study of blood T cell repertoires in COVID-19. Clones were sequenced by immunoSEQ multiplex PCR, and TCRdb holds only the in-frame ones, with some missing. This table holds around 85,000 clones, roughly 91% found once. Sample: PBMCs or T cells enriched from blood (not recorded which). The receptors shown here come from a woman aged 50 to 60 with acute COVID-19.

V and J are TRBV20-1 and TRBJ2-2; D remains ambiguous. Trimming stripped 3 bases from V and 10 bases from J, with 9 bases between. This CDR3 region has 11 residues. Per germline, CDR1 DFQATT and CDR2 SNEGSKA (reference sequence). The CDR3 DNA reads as TGCAGTGCTAGTTTGGAGAAGGAGCTGTTTTTT. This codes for CSASLEKELFF.

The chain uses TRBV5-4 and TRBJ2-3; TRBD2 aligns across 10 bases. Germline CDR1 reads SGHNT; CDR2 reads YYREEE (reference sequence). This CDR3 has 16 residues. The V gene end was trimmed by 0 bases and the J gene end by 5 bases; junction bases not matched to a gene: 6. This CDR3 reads CASSLGLAGEVDTQYF. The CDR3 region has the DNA TGTGCCAGCAGCTTGGGGCTAGCGGGAGAGGTAGATACGCAGTATTTT.

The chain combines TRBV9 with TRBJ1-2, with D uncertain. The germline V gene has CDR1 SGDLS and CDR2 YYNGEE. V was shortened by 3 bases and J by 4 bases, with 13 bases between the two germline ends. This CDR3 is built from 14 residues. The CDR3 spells CASSGRRDSYGYTF. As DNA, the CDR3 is TGTGCCAGCAGCGGCCGGAGGGATTCCTATGGCTACACCTTC.